This T cell receptor (beta chain) is drawn from a study of vaccination effects on CD4 cells after COVID-19. As for this clone: Its antigen is not identified.

Under the ViraFEST assay, PBMC were stimulated with viral peptide pools so that antigen-specific CD4+ T cells expanded. Sequencing was performed afterwards. With more than nine days of culture completed, CD4+ T cells were isolated. Two doses of either BNT162b2 or mRNA-1273 were given to each participant. The CDR3 contains 13 residues. Germline CDR1 KGHSH, CDR2 LQKENI. V dropped 4 bases and J dropped 5 bases, with 11 bases sitting between them. The method was immunoSEQ multiplex PCR; TCRdb's version includes in-frame clones alone and lacks a portion of them. Of about 16,000 clones in the sample, almost 70% were seen once.

The TCR comes from a human donor who received a COVID-19 vaccine. The material was CD4+ T cells from PBMCs cultured with SARS-CoV-2 spike peptides, obtained after COVID-19 vaccination. The chain combines TRBV18 with TRBJ1-1; D call uncertain. The CDR3 spells CASSLNVGTEAFF. The CDR3 bases are TGTGCCAGCTCACTTAATGTCGGGACTGAAGCTTTCTTT.